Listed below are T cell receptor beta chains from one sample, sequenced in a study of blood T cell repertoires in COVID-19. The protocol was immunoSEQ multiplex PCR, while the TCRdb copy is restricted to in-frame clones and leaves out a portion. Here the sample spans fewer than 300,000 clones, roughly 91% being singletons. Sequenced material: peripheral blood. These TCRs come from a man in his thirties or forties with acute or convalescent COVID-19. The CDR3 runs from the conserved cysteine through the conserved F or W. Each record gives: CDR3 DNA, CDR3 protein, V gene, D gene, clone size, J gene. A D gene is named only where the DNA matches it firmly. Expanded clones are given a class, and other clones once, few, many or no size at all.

CDR3 DNA: TGTGCCAGCAGCCAGATCGGGGGGGCCTACAATGAGCAGTTCTTC
CDR3 protein: CASSQIGGAYNEQFF
V gene: TRBV6-5
D gene: TRBD2
clone size: NA
J gene: TRBJ2-1

CDR3 DNA: TGTGCCAGCCGGGACATTTTAAATGAAAAACTGTTTTTT
CDR3 protein: CASRDILNEKLFF
V gene: TRBV3-1/TRBV3-2
D gene: NA
clone size: NA
J gene: TRBJ1-4

CDR3 DNA: TGTGCCAGCTCACCACGGACCAGCGGGCCTTTCCCCTTC
CDR3 protein: CASSPRTSGPFPF
V gene: TRBV18
D gene: NA
clone size: once
J gene: TRBJ2-7

CDR3 DNA: TGTGCCAGCAGCGTAGCATCTGAGGGCCGCTATGGCTACACCTTC
CDR3 protein: CASSVASEGRYGYTF
V gene: TRBV9
D gene: NA
clone size: NA
J gene: TRBJ1-2

CDR3 DNA: TGTGCCAGCAGCGTTAGCTCCGGAAACACCATATATTTT
CDR3 protein: CASSVSSGNTIYF
V gene: TRBV7-2
D gene: NA
clone size: NA
J gene: TRBJ1-3

CDR3 DNA: TGCAGCGTCGGGACTAGCGCGAACACAGATACGCAGTATTTT
CDR3 protein: CSVGTSANTDTQYF
V gene: TRBV29-1
D gene: TRBD2
clone size: NA
J gene: TRBJ2-3

CDR3 DNA: TGTGCCAGTAGGATCGGAGAGAGAGGAACCCACTATGGCTACACCTTC
CDR3 protein: CASRIGERGTHYGYTF
V gene: TRBV19
D gene: NA
clone size: NA
J gene: TRBJ1-2

CDR3 DNA: TGCGCCAGCAGCCAAGTAGGGATCTTACCGGGACATCTCCGTGAGTGGGTCTTC
CDR3 protein: CASSQVGILPGHLREWVF
V gene: TRBV4-1
D gene: NA
clone size: NA
J gene: TRBJ1-2

CDR3 DNA: TGCGCCAGCAGCTTGCTGTCACAGGGGGATTCACCCCTCCACTTT
CDR3 protein: CASSLLSQGDSPLHF
V gene: TRBV5-1
D gene: TRBD1
clone size: NA
J gene: TRBJ1-6

CDR3 DNA: TGTGCCAGTAGTAGGGGCGGGGGTACTGATGAGCAGTTCTTC
CDR3 protein: CASSRGGGTDEQFF
V gene: TRBV19
D gene: TRBD2
clone size: NA
J gene: TRBJ2-1

CDR3 DNA: TGTGCCAGCAGTCGGACAGGCTCGTATGGCTACACCTTC
CDR3 protein: CASSRTGSYGYTF
V gene: TRBV28
D gene: TRBD1
clone size: NA
J gene: TRBJ1-2

CDR3 DNA: TGTGCCAGCAGCCATCAGGGGGGTGAGCAGTTCTTC
CDR3 protein: CASSHQGGEQFF
V gene: TRBV4-2
D gene: NA
clone size: NA
J gene: TRBJ2-1

CDR3 DNA: TGTGCCAGCAGTTCCGTCGAGAATAACAGGGGAATATCCTACGAGCAGTACTTC
CDR3 protein: CASSSVENNRGISYEQYF
V gene: TRBV27
D gene: TRBD1
clone size: NA
J gene: TRBJ2-7

CDR3 DNA: TGCGCCAGCAGTCGGGACAGGAGTCCTGCAGATACGCAGTATTTT
CDR3 protein: CASSRDRSPADTQYF
V gene: TRBV5-1
D gene: TRBD1
clone size: NA
J gene: TRBJ2-3

CDR3 DNA: TGCGCCAGCCCATGGCAGGGCGACAACACCATATATTTT
CDR3 protein: CASPWQGDNTIYF
V gene: TRBV23-1
D gene: NA
clone size: NA
J gene: TRBJ1-3

CDR3 DNA: TGTGCCAGCGGCCTAACCGACACTACTGAAGCTTTCTTT
CDR3 protein: CASGLTDTTEAFF
V gene: TRBV21-1
D gene: NA
clone size: NA
J gene: TRBJ1-1

CDR3 DNA: TGTGCCAGCAGTTTAATCGGGTGGCCCCAGCATTTT
CDR3 protein: CASSLIGWPQHF
V gene: TRBV28
D gene: NA
clone size: NA
J gene: TRBJ1-5

CDR3 DNA: TGCGCCAGCAGACCTCCAGGGGGGTTAACCGGGGAGCTGTTTTTT
CDR3 protein: CASRPPGGLTGELFF
V gene: TRBV5-1
D gene: NA
clone size: once
J gene: TRBJ2-2

CDR3 DNA: TGTGCCACCAGCAGACCTCCGACAGGGGAGAGCAATCAGCCCCAGCATTTT
CDR3 protein: CATSRPPTGESNQPQHF
V gene: TRBV15
D gene: TRBD1
clone size: NA
J gene: TRBJ1-5

CDR3 DNA: TGTGCCAGCAGCTTAGGGAGCGACAATGAGCAGTTCTTC
CDR3 protein: CASSLGSDNEQFF
V gene: TRBV7-2
D gene: NA
clone size: NA
J gene: TRBJ2-1

CDR3 DNA: TGTGCCAGCAGCTTACAACGCTACGAGCAGTACTTC
CDR3 protein: CASSLQRYEQYF
V gene: TRBV3-1/TRBV3-2
D gene: NA
clone size: NA
J gene: TRBJ2-7

CDR3 DNA: TGTGCCAGCAGCTTAGGACAGGCTAGAAACACCATATATTTT
CDR3 protein: CASSLGQARNTIYF
V gene: TRBV7-9
D gene: NA
clone size: NA
J gene: TRBJ1-3

CDR3 DNA: TGCGCCAGCAGCGCGGGAGGCGGTGGGGGACAGGGATCTTTTCAGCAGTACTTC
CDR3 protein: CASSAGGGGGQGSFQQYF
V gene: TRBV5-1
D gene: NA
clone size: NA
J gene: TRBJ2-7

CDR3 DNA: TGTGCCAGCAGTTACTCGGCTAGCGGGAGTCGAAATGAGCAGTTCTTC
CDR3 protein: CASSYSASGSRNEQFF
V gene: TRBV6-5
D gene: TRBD2
clone size: NA
J gene: TRBJ2-1

CDR3 DNA: TGCGCCAGCAGCCAAGATAGGGGTAGCGGGGGGGCAGGCGCAGATACGCAGTATTTT
CDR3 protein: CASSQDRGSGGAGADTQYF
V gene: TRBV4-1
D gene: TRBD2
clone size: NA
J gene: TRBJ2-3

CDR3 DNA: TGTGCCAGCAGCTTGTTACAGGGGTACGAGCAGTACTTC
CDR3 protein: CASSLLQGYEQYF
V gene: TRBV7-9
D gene: TRBD1
clone size: NA
J gene: TRBJ2-7

CDR3 DNA: TGTGCCAGCAGTCTGGGGACAGGGCCTTACACCATATATTTT
CDR3 protein: CASSLGTGPYTIYF
V gene: TRBV13
D gene: TRBD1
clone size: NA
J gene: TRBJ1-3

CDR3 DNA: TGTGCCAGCAGCCAAGGACTAGCGGGCACAGATACGCAGTATTTT
CDR3 protein: CASSQGLAGTDTQYF
V gene: TRBV3-1/TRBV3-2
D gene: TRBD2
clone size: NA
J gene: TRBJ2-3

CDR3 DNA: TGTGCCAGCAGCTCCGTAGCGGGAGGGGCTTACAATGAGCAGTTCTTC
CDR3 protein: CASSSVAGGAYNEQFF
V gene: TRBV7-3
D gene: TRBD2
clone size: NA
J gene: TRBJ2-1

CDR3 DNA: TGTGCCAGCACCCCGGGACAGGGCTATGTAGGAGGCTACACCTTC
CDR3 protein: CASTPGQGYVGGYTF
V gene: TRBV6-6
D gene: TRBD1
clone size: NA
J gene: TRBJ1-2

CDR3 DNA: TGCGCCAGCGGAGGAGACAGGGTTCGCGGCTACACCTTC
CDR3 protein: CASGGDRVRGYTF
V gene: TRBV4-1
D gene: TRBD1
clone size: NA
J gene: TRBJ1-2

CDR3 DNA: TGCGCCAGCAGCTTGGACAGCTATGGCTACACCTTC
CDR3 protein: CASSLDSYGYTF
V gene: TRBV5-1
D gene: NA
clone size: NA
J gene: TRBJ1-2

CDR3 DNA: TGTGCCAGCAGCTCGAGGAGGGAGGGCCAGCAGTACTTC
CDR3 protein: CASSSRREGQQYF
V gene: TRBV11-1
D gene: TRBD2
clone size: few
J gene: TRBJ2-7

CDR3 DNA: TGTGCCAGCAGTTCCACGGACAGGTTTGAAGCTTTCTTT
CDR3 protein: CASSSTDRFEAFF
V gene: TRBV12-3/TRBV12-4
D gene: TRBD1
clone size: once
J gene: TRBJ1-1

CDR3 DNA: TGTGCCAGCTCAGTACTAAGTTCCGGAAAGGATGGCTACACCTTC
CDR3 protein: CASSVLSSGKDGYTF
V gene: TRBV18
D gene: NA
clone size: few
J gene: TRBJ1-2

CDR3 DNA: TGTGCCAGTAGTATGGGGCGGGGGTCGGATAATTCACCCCTCCACTTT
CDR3 protein: CASSMGRGSDNSPLHF
V gene: TRBV19
D gene: NA
clone size: NA
J gene: TRBJ1-6

CDR3 DNA: TGTGCCAGCAGCGTAACGAGCGGGAGGGAGACAGATACGCAGTATTTT
CDR3 protein: CASSVTSGRETDTQYF
V gene: TRBV9
D gene: TRBD2
clone size: once
J gene: TRBJ2-3

CDR3 DNA: TGCAGTGCTAGTCATCCAGGGCAGCCCTATAATTCACCCCTCCACTTT
CDR3 protein: CSASHPGQPYNSPLHF
V gene: TRBV20-1
D gene: NA
clone size: NA
J gene: TRBJ1-6

CDR3 DNA: TGTGCCAGCAGGAGGGATCTAAGTTCTGGAAACACCATATATTTT
CDR3 protein: CASRRDLSSGNTIYF
V gene: TRBV2
D gene: NA
clone size: NA
J gene: TRBJ1-3

CDR3 DNA: TGTGCCAGCGCCGGGGGGCCCACCGGGGAGCTGTTTTTT
CDR3 protein: CASAGGPTGELFF
V gene: TRBV7-2
D gene: NA
clone size: NA
J gene: TRBJ2-2